These 7 T cell receptor beta chains share one sample of origin, sequenced in a study of shared clonotypes between healthy human individuals. The protocol was immunoSEQ multiplex PCR, while the TCRdb copy is restricted to in-frame clones and leaves out a portion. The sample has 1,500,000 or so clones; approximately 98.5% are singletons. Sequenced material: naive CD4+ T cells sorted from blood. As to subset: CD45RA+ positively selected. The receptors shown here come from a young man in good health.

The CDR3 reads CASSSVTSGSPHEQYF. The CDR3 region has the DNA TGTGCCAGCAGCTCCGTGACTAGCGGGAGTCCCCACGAGCAGTACTTC. The gene calls are TRBV7-6 and TRBJ2-7, with TRBD2 matching 12 bases. Germline V gene data show CDR1 as SGHVS and CDR2 as FNYEAQ. CDR3 length equals 16 residues. V gave up 4 bases and J gave up 5 bases; unmatched junction bases: 9.

This clone occurred once. The V gene is TRBV28, the J gene TRBJ1-1; D may be TRBD1 (5 bases). The V end was cut by 4 bases, the J end by 3 bases, with 15 bases between. Germline assignment: CDR1 MDHEN and CDR2 SYDVKM. The CDR3 has 15 residues. The CDR3 loop is CASSSLRARDTEAFF. CDR3 DNA sequence: TGTGCCAGCAGTTCCCTCAGGGCCAGGGACACTGAAGCTTTCTTT.

The chain uses TRBV18 and TRBJ2-5; D possibly corresponds to TRBD1 (6 bases). Germline values: CDR1 KGHSH, CDR2 LQKENI. Trimming removed 2 bases from V and 4 bases from J, with 8 bases in between. CDR3 size: 13 residues. The CDR3 sequence is CASSPSGVETQYF. The CDR3 coding sequence is TGTGCCAGCTCACCATCAGGGGTAGAGACCCAGTACTTC. The full variable domain, completed using reference TRBV18 and TRBJ2-5, is NAGVMQNPRHLVRRRGQEARLRCSPMKGHSHVYWYRQLPEEGLKFMVYLQKENIIDESGMPKERFSAEFPKEGPSILRIQQVVRGDSAAYFCASSPSGVETQYFGPGTRLLVL.

V is TRBV6-1 and J is TRBJ2-7, with TRBD2 matching over 7 bases. J was trimmed by 3 bases and V by 8 bases; bases with no gene match: 10. The CDR3 length is 14 residues. The V gene's germline CDR1 is MNHNS and CDR2 SASEGT. The CDR3 nucleotides read TGTGCCAGCCCATCAGCGGGAAGAAGCTACGAGCAGTACTTC. It yields the protein CASPSAGRSYEQYF.

The J gene is TRBJ2-3, the V gene TRBV7-8, with D perhaps being TRBD1 or TRBD2 (5 bases each). Germline V gene sequence: CDR1 SGHVS, CDR2 FQNEAQ. CDR3 size: 17 residues. Trimming took off 1 base at V and 3 bases at J, with 17 bases between the two ends. CDR3 loop: CASSLGTRGDTTDTQYF. The CDR3 DNA sequence: TGTGCCAGCAGCTTAGGCACCCGGGGCGATACGACAGATACGCAGTATTTT.

This chain links TRBV7-3 with TRBJ2-2, with D unclear. The CDR3 is 13 residues long. V lost 5 bases and J 6 bases, leaving 10 bases between the germline ends. Germline values: CDR1 SGHTA, CDR2 FQGTGA. As DNA, the CDR3 is TGTGCCAGCAGCCCGTCCAGCGCCGGGGAGCTGTTTTTT. Its protein is CASSPSSAGELFF.

The rearrangement joins TRBV18 to TRBJ2-5; no definite D call. V lost 0 bases and J lost 2, with 10 bases in between. This CDR3 has 15 amino acids. Germline values: CDR1 KGHSH, CDR2 LQKENI. The CDR3 DNA reads as TGTGCCAGCTCACCACCGACAACAAGACAAGAGACCCAGTACTTC. This encodes CASSPPTTRQETQYF.